The 25 T cell receptor beta chains listed next were all sequenced from one sample in a study of breast tumors, draining lymph nodes, adjacent tissues. Each CDR3 protein is one row after TCRdb ran MiXCR on the multiplex PCR reads. The table records around 290,000 distinct CDR3 sequences, around 30% of them present only once. Breast cancer patients provided tissue from their axillary draining lymph nodes. Specimen: axillary lymph node tissue. These receptors were taken from a female donor with breast cancer. Some clones in this sample may be carry-over from other donors' samples.

The rearrangement uses TRBV3-1 and TRBJ1-1, with unresolved D. The CDR3 is 13 amino acids. Germline CDR1 and CDR2: LGHDT and YNNKEL (reference sequence). V lost 8 bases to trimming and J lost 1 base, with 11 bases between them. In DNA, the CDR3 is TGTGCCAGCGGCCCAACAGCGAACACTGAAGCTTTCTTT. It specifies CASGPTANTEAFF.

The sample holds many counts of this clonotype. V gene TRBV29-1 combines with J gene TRBJ1-3; no firm D call. Per the germline V gene, CDR1 is SQVTM and CDR2 is ANQGSEA. Trimming took off 4 bases at V and 0 bases at J, with 10 bases between the two ends. The length of the CDR3 is 14 residues. This CDR3 is CSVVPRSSGNTIYF. The CDR3 DNA reads TGCAGCGTTGTTCCCCGGAGCTCTGGAAACACCATATATTTT.

This clonotype was seen repeatedly, ten times or more. The rearrangement links TRBV20-1 to TRBJ1-2; 8 bases match TRBD1. The trim removed 4 bases at V and 2 bases at J, leaving 9 bases unmatched. The germline V gene has CDR1 DFQATT and CDR2 SNEGSKA (reference sequence). The CDR3 consists of 15 residues. The CDR3 DNA is TGCAGTGCTATTCGCAGGGGGCGACAGAACTATGGCTACACCTTC. This sequence encodes CSAIRRGRQNYGYTF.

With regard to this clonotype: This may be a read error, as it is one base from a much larger clone. J is TRBJ2-7 and V is TRBV12-3 or TRBV12-4; TRBD2 matches 10 bases. V lost 4 bases, J lost 3 bases, and 3 bases stayed unmatched. The CDR3 sequence is 14 residues long. CDR3 protein: CASSSAGGYYEQYF. CDR3 nucleotide sequence: TGTGCCAGCAGTTCAGCGGGAGGGTACTACGAGCAGTACTTC.

There are many counts of this clonotype. Germline and junction disagree at one end, which may indicate a read error. The V and J genes are TRBV11-2 and TRBJ2-6; perhaps TRBD1 as D (5 bases). The CDR3 consists of 13 residues. Germline loops: CDR1 SGHAT, CDR2 FQNNGV. CDR3 in amino acids: CASSLSGATVLTF. CDR3 DNA: TGTGCCAGCAGCTTGTCTGGGGCCACCGTCCTGACTTTC.

This clonotype came up many times. CDR3 residues: CATSLPGTPARQYF. CDR3 DNA: TGTGCCACCAGTCTTCCCGGGACTCCTGCAAGGCAGTACTTC. V is TRBV24-1 and J is TRBJ2-7; D possibly corresponds to TRBD2 (6 bases). V dropped 6 bases and J dropped 9 bases, with 20 bases sitting between them. The germline CDR1 and CDR2 sequences are KGHDR and SFDVKD. The CDR3 sequence is 14 residues long.

This clonotype came up many times. The V and J genes are TRBV20-1 and TRBJ2-4, with TRBD2 matching 8 bases. This CDR3 has 16 amino acids. The germline CDR1 and CDR2 sequences are DFQATT and SNEGSKA (reference sequence). Losses at the gene ends were 1 base for V and 6 bases for J; bases not matched to a gene: 11. CDR3 residues: CSARVGGGLRGNIQYF. DNA for the CDR3: TGCAGTGCTAGAGTTGGCGGGGGGCTTCGGGGAAACATTCAGTACTTC.

This clonotype was counted between two and nine times. This CDR3 is CASSEGSHEQYF. The CDR3 DNA reads as TGTGCCAGCAGTGAAGGAAGCCACGAGCAGTACTTC. This chain links TRBV6-1 with TRBJ2-7; D is undetermined. In germline, CDR1 is MNHNS, CDR2 SASEGT. The CDR3 extends over 12 amino acids. V gave up 1 base and J gave up 5 bases, with 6 bases separating them.

This chain uses TRBV25-1 with TRBJ1-2; TRBD1 aligns across 7 bases. The CDR3 totals 20 residues. CDR1 is MGHDK, CDR2 SYGVNS, per germline. The junction had 23 bases not matched to a gene; V was cut back by 4 bases and J by 3 bases. DNA for the CDR3: TGTGCCAGCAGTGCTAGAAACGACAGGGCAATGGGGTTTGAAGACTATGGCTACACCTTC. Protein: CASSARNDRAMGFEDYGYTF.

This clonotype was seen at least ten times. The chain couples TRBV5-8 to TRBJ2-7, with D perhaps TRBD2 (5 bases). V shed 1 base and J shed 2 bases, with 7 bases lying between them. The CDR3 has 13 residues. CDR1 and CDR2 (germline): SGHTS, YDEGEE. The CDR3 is CASSLRGTYEQYF. For the CDR3, the DNA is TGTGCCAGCAGCTTGCGGGGAACCTACGAGCAGTACTTC.

This clonotype was seen ten or more times. The chain couples TRBV20-1 to TRBJ2-7; TRBD2 might be the D (5 bases). Looked up from germline, CDR1 is DFQATT and CDR2 is SNEGSKA (reference sequence). The CDR3 extends over 13 amino acids. The CDR3 DNA is TGCAGCCCCTCCCCTGAGCGGAACTACGAGCAGTACTTC. Its translation: CSPSPERNYEQYF.

CDR3 loop: CASSYNPPGRGLYEQYF. The DNA for the CDR3 is TGTGCCAGCAGCTATAACCCCCCGGGGAGGGGTTTGTACGAGCAGTACTTC. This sequence joins TRBV13 and TRBJ2-7, with TRBD2 identical over 7 bases. With V trimmed by 4 bases and J by 4 bases, 16 bases remained unmatched. The CDR3 runs to 17 residues. The germline V gene encodes CDR1 PRHDT and CDR2 FYEKMQ (reference sequence).

V and J are TRBV12-3 or TRBV12-4 and TRBJ2-3; D not resolved. V was cut by 2 bases and J by 2 bases, with 14 bases left in between. This CDR3 region has 16 residues. The CDR3 region has the DNA TGTGCCAGCAGTTTAAGGGCAGAGAGCTTCACAGATACGCAGTATTTT. Protein sequence: CASSLRAESFTDTQYF.

This clonotype was seen repeatedly, ten times or more. This rearrangement joins TRBV15 to TRBJ2-1, with a possible D match to TRBD2 (6 bases). Germline V gives CDR1 LNHNV, CDR2 YYDKDF (reference sequence). Trimming removed 2 bases at V and 6 bases at J, with 14 bases between. This CDR3 has 15 amino acids. The CDR3 loop is CATSRHKAGGNEQFF. The CDR3 DNA follows: TGTGCCACCAGCAGACATAAAGCCGGGGGCAATGAGCAGTTCTTC.

Points on this clonotype: A much bigger clone sits one base away, suggesting this may be a read error. J is TRBJ2-3 and V is TRBV20-1, with 7 bases fitting TRBD2. Germline values: CDR1 DFQATT, CDR2 SNEGSKA (reference sequence). This CDR3 is 14 amino acids long. The CDR3 nucleotides are TGCGGAAGGCCGGGACTAACCAGCACAGCTACGCAGTATTTT. This encodes CGRPGLTSTATQYF.

This clonotype was counted between two and nine times. A single base separates this from a much larger clone, so it may be a read error. The genes are TRBV7-2 and TRBJ2-7, with D possibly matching TRBD2 (6 bases). Looked up from germline, CDR1 is SGHTA and CDR2 is FQGNSA. This CDR3 contains 15 residues. The CDR3 coding sequence is TGTGCCAGCAGCTTGAGCCTAGGGAGGATAAACGAGCAGCACTTC. It specifies CASSLSLGRINEQHF.

This clonotype was detected ten times or more. This chain joins TRBV20-1 and TRBJ2-3; TRBD2 might be the D (5 bases). Germline-derived CDR1 and CDR2 are DFQATT and SNEGSKA (reference sequence). The V end lost 0 bases, the J end lost 0 bases, and 10 bases lay between the germline ends. The CDR3 totals 15 residues. CDR3 sequence reads: CSARDPRGSTDTQYF. The DNA of the CDR3 is TGCAGTGCTAGAGATCCCCGGGGAAGCACAGATACGCAGTATTTT.

With regard to this clonotype: Just one base apart from a much larger clone, this may be a read error. The chain combines TRBV5-4 with TRBJ1-2; TRBD1 agrees at 7 bases. The CDR3 totals 16 residues. Unmatched junction bases numbered 9, after V lost 4 bases and J lost 0 bases. In germline, CDR1 is SGHNT, CDR2 YYREEE (reference sequence). CDR3 DNA: TGTGCCAGCAGCCCCGAGGGGGCGGTAGCTAACTATGGCTACACCTTC. It encodes CASSPEGAVANYGYTF. The variable domain in full, completed from reference TRBV5-4 and TRBJ1-2, reads ETGVTQSPTHLIKTRGQQVTLRCSSQSGHNTVSWYQQALGQGPQFIFQYYREEENGRGNFPPRFSGLQFPNYSSELNVNALELDDSALYLCASSPEGAVANYGYTFGSGTRLTVV.

The gene calls are TRBV7-7 and TRBJ2-1; 10 positions agree with TRBD2. CDR1 SSHAT and CDR2 FNYEAQ come from the germline V gene (reference sequence). The CDR3 sequence is 15 residues long. The CDR3: CARDRTSGSYNEQFF. CDR3 sequence (DNA): TGTGCTAGAGACCGGACTAGCGGTTCCTACAATGAGCAGTTCTTC.

This chain uses TRBV20-1 with TRBJ2-2; 12 bases map to TRBD2. This CDR3 is 17 amino acids long. Germline V lookup: CDR1 DFQATT, CDR2 SNEGSKA (reference sequence). J was trimmed by 3 bases and V by 3 bases; bases with no gene match: 8. The CDR3 DNA reads TGCAGTGCTAGTGGTCTAGCGGGAGGGCCCGACACCGGGGAGCTGTTTTTT. Translated: CSASGLAGGPDTGELFF.

This clonotype was detected many times. The V gene is TRBV12-3 or TRBV12-4, the J gene TRBJ1-5; D ambiguous. This CDR3 is built from 14 residues. V lost 2 bases to trimming and J lost 7 bases, with 12 bases between them. The chain's CDR3 is CASSLKGRLQPQHF. Written as DNA, the CDR3 is TGTGCCAGCAGTTTAAAGGGCAGATTGCAGCCCCAGCATTTT.

This clonotype was observed many times. The chain carries TRBV20-1 and TRBJ2-7; 7 bases fit TRBD1. The V gene end was trimmed by 5 bases and the J gene end by 6 bases; junction bases not matched to a gene: 25. CDR1 and CDR2 (germline): DFQATT, SNEGSKA (reference sequence). The CDR3 extends over 18 amino acids. The CDR3 reads CSARGKLTGRVSRSEQYF. CDR3 coding DNA: TGCAGTGCTCGCGGCAAGCTGACAGGGAGAGTTTCTAGAAGCGAGCAGTACTTC.

This sequence joins TRBV19 and TRBJ2-3, with D possibly called TRBD1 or TRBD2 (6 bases each). The CDR3 is 14 amino acids. V lost 5 bases to trimming and J lost 7 bases, with 16 bases between them. Looked up from germline, CDR1 is LNHDA and CDR2 is SQIVND (reference sequence). The CDR3 sequence is CASSVGGGLYTQYF. In nucleotides, the CDR3 is TGTGCCAGTAGTGTAGGGGGAGGTTTGTATACGCAGTATTTT.

Comment on this clonotype: The junction shows a germline mismatch at one end, possibly a read error. The CDR3 DNA follows: TGTGCTAGCAGCGCGCAGACTAGCGGAGGTTACAATGAGCGGTTCTTC. It is translated as CASSAQTSGGYNERFF. The chain employs TRBV7-6 and TRBJ2-1; 9 nucleotides agree with TRBD2. CDR1 and CDR2 (germline): SGHVS, FNYEAQ. The length of the CDR3 is 16 residues.

In this sample, this clonotype turned up a few times. A clone one base away is much larger, so this may be a read error. The conserved final phenylalanine or tryptophan is absent from the CDR3, which likely points to a read error. The V gene is TRBV11-2, the J gene TRBJ1-4; D is possibly TRBD1 (6 bases). Deletions cut 1 base from V and 7 bases from J, with 13 bases between. CDR1 is SGHAT and CDR2 is FQNNGV in the germline V gene. This CDR3 region has 15 residues. DNA of the CDR3: TGTGCCAGCAGCTTAGGTGGGGGCGCCGGTGAAAAACTGTTTTCT. Encoded protein: CASSLGGGAGEKLFS.